The source of this T cell receptor beta chain is a study of T cell repertoires in cytomegalovirus infection. This clonotype appeared a few times. Its target is unknown. Germline V gene lookup returns CDR1 KGHDR and CDR2 SFDVKD. The CDR3 sequence is 15 residues long. Trimming left V 4 bases short and J 3 bases short, with 15 bases between. Study conclusions and caveats: Clonotype analysis showed dominance of the ex vivo response by HLA-C-restricted CMV-specific TCR beta clonotypes. Adding up the frequency of public TCR beta families identified people who carried CMV plus the relevant HLA.

TCRdb independently ran MiXCR on the reads; one entry per CDR3 protein. The data contain about 230,000 distinct CDR3 sequences, roughly 23% of them seen just once; the ten biggest clones take up about 20%. The TCR comes from a human donor in good health (CMV status not recorded). Some clones in this sample may be carry-over from other donors' samples. The sequencing input was CD8+ T cells from PBMCs. The genes are TRBV24-1 and TRBJ2-7; D remains ambiguous. CDR3 in DNA: TGTGCCACCAGTGACCCGATGAGGCCAATCTACGAGCAGTACTTC. Translation gives CATSDPMRPIYEQYF.